These T cell receptor beta chains were read from a single sample in a study of blood T cells in healthy people across ages. TCRdb processed the 5' RACE reads anew with MiXCR; each CDR3 protein has one entry. Among hundreds of thousands of distinct CDR3 sequences listed, more than 40% were seen once. The sequenced sample consisted of blood. The receptor set was obtained from a woman between 55 and 75 years old in good health. CDR3s include the opening cysteine and the closing phenylalanine or tryptophan.

>TRBJ2-3|TRBV6-6|15
CASSQTSGSADTQYF
>TRBJ2-7|TRBV29-1|16
CSVEEATGIGSYEQYF
>TRBJ2-3|TRBV24-1|14
CATSDLAVWDTQYF
>-|TRBV10-3|16
CAISEAGTGSEETQYF
>TRBJ2-7|TRBV27|15
CASSPDRTFSYEQYF
>TRBJ2-3|TRBV29-1|15
CSTTTGTGGSDTQYF
>TRBJ2-5|TRBV10-3|15
CAISSGTSGQETQYF
>TRBJ2-1|TRBV12-5|14
CASGLGGQYNEQFF
>TRBJ2-7|TRBV29-1|11
CSVNRASKQYF
>TRBJ2-1|TRBV14|16
CASSLLGTSAYNEQFF
>TRBJ2-1|TRBV9|15
CASSDRRDRGNEQFF
>TRBJ2-3|TRBV7-2|16
CASSLRASGNTDTQYF
>TRBJ2-7|TRBV5-1|16
CASSALILAGSYEQYF
>TRBJ2-3|TRBV5-1|13
CASSAQLTDTQYF
>TRBJ2-3|TRBV5-1|13
CASSFPGSDTQYF
>TRBJ2-6|TRBV11-1|18
CASSLVAGRASGANVLTF
>TRBJ2-7|TRBV7-2|13
CAGSAANSYEQYF
>TRBJ2-1|TRBV9|14
CASSLDSPPNEQFF
>TRBJ2-1|TRBV20-1|15
CSARRTSGRYNEQFF
>TRBJ2-5|TRBV7-3|14
CASSSTSAQETQYF
>TRBJ2-7|TRBV6-1|12
CASSDTRYEQYF
>-|TRBV12-3/TRBV12-4|14
CANSFTGQRGEQYF
>TRBJ2-1|TRBV6-2/TRBV6-3|12
CASTQGYNEQFF
>TRBJ2-1|TRBV19|14
CATYREGPYNEQFF